The next 32 T cell receptor beta chains were all read from a single sample in a study of glioma-infiltrating T cells (dated by TCRdb to 2016 to 2018). TCRdb lists the instrument as Illumina MiSeq. TCR alpha and beta CDR3 regions were amplified with the iRepertoire nested amplicon-rescue multiplex PCR (arm-PCR) platform from RNA. Using fastp trimming at Q25 and MiXCR clonotype assembly, TCRdb reanalyzed the public sequencing data and kept in-frame beta chains. Every entry covers one CDR3 protein and lists the most common genes and DNA from its rows. In all, the sample holds 35,000 to 45,000 distinct CDR3 sequences, and more than 20% of those were seen once. The ten largest account for approximately 6.4% of the sample. The sequenced sample consisted of glioma tissue, nonneoplastic brain tissue, or PBMCs (not recorded which). The origin of the receptors is a human donor with low-grade glioma or glioblastoma, undergoing nonglioma brain surgery, or in good health (not recorded which).

At least ten counts were recorded for this clonotype. This chain links TRBV12-3 or TRBV12-4 with TRBJ2-3; the D gene is possibly TRBD2 (6 bases). The CDR3 extends over 13 amino acids. Trimming pared 6 bases from V and 5 bases from J, leaving 12 bases between. The CDR3 spells CASSPGEVDTQYF. CDR3 in DNA: TGTGCCAGCAGCCCGGGAGAGGTAGATACGCAGTATTTT.

This clonotype has ten or more counts. The chain combines TRBV20-1 with TRBJ2-2; D possibly corresponds to TRBD1 (6 bases). V was pared by 2 bases and J by 5 bases, with 18 bases between. Germline V gene data show CDR1 as DFQATT and CDR2 as SNEGSKA (reference sequence). The CDR3 runs to 16 residues. CDR3 in amino acids: CSARPVERTATGELFF. The CDR3 coding sequence is TGCAGTGCTAGACCGGTAGAGAGGACAGCGACCGGGGAGCTGTTTTTT.

This clonotype has at least ten counts. The gene calls are TRBV27 and TRBJ1-2; 8 nucleotides agree with TRBD1. With 6 bases clipped from V and 7 bases from J, the junction kept 7 bases outside the gene matches. Germline V gene data show CDR1 as MNHEY and CDR2 as SMNVEV (reference sequence). CDR3 size: 13 residues. The chain's CDR3 is CASSETGGGGYTF. In DNA, the CDR3 is TGTGCCAGCAGCGAAACAGGGGGGGGTGGCTACACCTTC.

There are many counts of this clonotype. This chain uses TRBV10-3 with TRBJ2-5; 9 bases agree with TRBD2. This CDR3 region has 13 residues. With 6 bases clipped from V and 5 bases from J, the junction kept 4 bases outside the gene matches. CDR1 and CDR2 (germline): ENHRY, SYGVKD. The CDR3 bases are TGTGCCATCAGGGACCTAGCGGGGGAGACCCAGTACTTC. This encodes CAIRDLAGETQYF.

This clonotype has at least ten counts. This sequence joins TRBV7-2 and TRBJ2-3, with 10 bases identical to TRBD2. Per the germline V gene, CDR1 is SGHTA and CDR2 is FQGNSA. The CDR3 has 15 amino acids. V lost 5 bases to trimming and J lost 0 bases; unmatched junction nucleotides: 2. The CDR3 reads CASSTLAGSTDTQYF. The CDR3 region has the DNA TGTGCCAGCAGCACACTAGCGGGGAGCACAGATACGCAGTATTTT.

This clonotype was seen only once. The V call is TRBV28, the J call TRBJ2-3; tentative D call: TRBD1 (6 bases). The tail of the sequence fits TRBJ1-5 better, so the J call may be wrong. The CDR3 is made up of 13 amino acids. CDR1 and CDR2 from the germline V gene are MDHEN and SYDVKM. This chain's CDR3 is CASSRGATDTQHF. The CDR3, as DNA: TGTGCCAGCAGCAGGGGAGCCACGGATACGCAGCATTTT.

In its sample, this clonotype was seen many times. This rearrangement joins TRBV14 to TRBJ2-1; unclear D gene. Trimming shortened V by 1 base and J by 7 bases, and 8 bases separated the two germline ends. CDR1 is SGHDN and CDR2 is FVKESK in the germline V gene. The CDR3 is 13 amino acids. The CDR3 loop is CASSQVSRNEQFF. The CDR3, as DNA: TGTGCCAGCAGCCAAGTCTCACGGAATGAGCAGTTCTTC.

This clonotype was counted at least ten times. The chain is built from TRBV28 and TRBJ1-1; D ambiguous. The CDR3 is 13 amino acids. Trimming removed 3 bases at V and 2 bases at J, with 7 bases between. Germline V CDR1 and CDR2: MDHEN, SYDVKM. Here the CDR3 DNA reads TGTGCCAGCAGTTTGATGCGAAACACTGAAGCTTTCTTT. It codes for CASSLMRNTEAFF.

Notes on this clonotype: This may be a read error, as it is one base from a much larger clone. The J gene is TRBJ2-1, the V gene TRBV10-2; D uncertain. V dropped 3 bases and J dropped 11 bases, with 14 bases sitting between them. This CDR3 is built from 13 residues. Germline V gives CDR1 WSHSY, CDR2 SAAADI. CDR3 bases: TGCGCCAGCAGTGATACCCTGTTCCATAAGCAGTTCTTC. It encodes CASSDTLFHKQFF.

As for this clonotype: A much bigger clone sits one base away, suggesting this may be a read error. This chain connects TRBV18 to TRBJ2-5, with TRBD2 as a possible D gene (5 bases). The CDR3 runs 13 residues. From germline, CDR1 is KGHSH and CDR2 LQKENI. This CDR3 reads CTTQSPEEETQYF. The DNA for the CDR3 is TGTACCACCCAATCCCCGGAGGAAGAGACCCAGTACTTC.

This clonotype was seen ten or more times. This CDR3 is CASSYSPGPGNTIYF. The CDR3 coding sequence is TGTGCCAGCAGTTACTCGCCAGGACCTGGAAACACCATATATTTT. The chain uses TRBV6-6 and TRBJ1-3; D is uncertain. The V end was cut by 0 bases, the J end by 2 bases, with 8 bases between. There are 15 residues in the CDR3. The germline V gene has CDR1 MNHNY and CDR2 SVGAGI (reference sequence).

With respect to this clonotype: This could be a read error, since a much larger clone is one nucleotide away. The chain recombines TRBV4-1 with TRBJ2-3; possible D gene TRBD1, 6 bases. Trimming cost V 1 base and J 7 bases, with 15 bases left between them. Looked up from germline, CDR1 is MGHRA and CDR2 is YSYEKL. The CDR3 totals 15 residues. CDR3 sequence: CASSQGRGPTNTQYF. The CDR3, as DNA: TGCGCCAGCAGCCAAGGCAGGGGTCCAACAAATACGCAGTATTTT.

As for this clonotype: A read error is possible here, since a much larger clone lies one base away. The V gene is TRBV14, the J gene TRBJ2-1; D unresolved. The CDR3 length is 13 residues. The germline gives CDR1 SGHDN, CDR2 FVKESK. For the CDR3, the DNA is TGTGCCAGCAGCCAGGTAATTTACAATAAGCAGTTCTTC. The encoded protein is CASSQVIYNKQFF.

This clonotype came up many times. J is TRBJ1-5 and V is TRBV2; possible D gene TRBD1, 6 bases. The CDR3 has 17 amino acids. Germline-derived CDR1 and CDR2 are SNHLY and FYNNEI. V dropped 1 base and J dropped 7 bases, with 20 bases sitting between them. CDR3: CASSEGTDSLGGQPQHF. The CDR3 DNA reads as TGTGCCAGCAGTGAAGGGACGGACAGTCTCGGGGGGCAGCCCCAGCATTTT. Full variable domain (remainder filled in from reference TRBV2 and TRBJ1-5): EPEVTQTPSHQVTQMGQEVILRCVPISNHLYFYWYRQILGQKVEFLVSFYNNEISEKSEIFDDQFSVERPDGSNFTLKIRSTKLEDSAMYFCASSEGTDSLGGQPQHFGDGTRLSIL.

The chain is built from TRBV4-1 and TRBJ1-2; D is unclear. CDR3 size: 14 residues. Germline values: CDR1 MGHRA, CDR2 YSYEKL. Trimming stripped 3 bases from V and 8 bases from J, with 16 bases between. The DNA for the CDR3 is TGCGCCAGCAGCCATGACTCCCTTTCGGAGGGCTACACCTTC. Protein sequence: CASSHDSLSEGYTF.

Worth noting for this clonotype: The junction departs from the called germline gene at one end, perhaps through a read error. V usage is TRBV27 and J usage is TRBJ2-3; 7 nucleotides line up with TRBD1. The CDR3 loop spans 16 amino acids. Germline values: CDR1 MNHEY, CDR2 SMNVEV (reference sequence). DNA for the CDR3: TGCGCCAGCACCGAGGACAGGTCCGGGTGCACAGATACGCAGTATTTT. This gives the protein CASTEDRSGCTDTQYF.

Remarks on this clonotype: This may come from a read error, since a much larger clone is one base off. The chain recombines TRBV28 with TRBJ1-5, with 7 bases matching TRBD1. CDR3 size: 13 residues. Germline V gene sequence: CDR1 MDHEN, CDR2 SYDVKM. The CDR3 region has the DNA TGTGCCGGCAGTTTCAGGGGGACTCAGCCCCAGCATTTT. Translation: CAGSFRGTQPQHF.

V and J are TRBV5-4 and TRBJ2-7; the D gene is possibly TRBD1 (6 bases). There are 13 residues in the CDR3. Trimming cost V 1 base and J 3 bases, with 8 bases left between them. The germline gives CDR1 SGHNT, CDR2 YYREEE (reference sequence). CDR3 nucleotide sequence: TGTGCCAGCAGCTTGACAGGGATCTACGAGCAGTACGTC. Translating it yields CASSLTGIYEQYV.

This clonotype has ten or more counts. The chain couples TRBV28 to TRBJ1-1; D is possibly TRBD1 (6 bases). Germline assignment: CDR1 MDHEN and CDR2 SYDVKM. Trimming pared 10 bases from V and 4 bases from J, leaving 10 bases between. The length of the CDR3 is 11 residues. CDR3 loop: CATEGGTEAFF. For the CDR3, the DNA is TGTGCCACCGAGGGGGGCACTGAAGCTTTCTTT.

In this sample, this clonotype turned up many times. This chain connects TRBV4-2 to TRBJ1-1; the D is unclear. Germline V gene data show CDR1 as LGHNA and CDR2 as YNFKEQ. The CDR3 is 15 residues long. With 0 bases removed from V and 4 bases from J, the gap between germline ends came to 12 bases. The chain's CDR3 is CASSQDGDLGTEAFF. The DNA of the CDR3 is TGTGCCAGCAGCCAAGATGGAGACTTGGGCACTGAAGCTTTCTTT.

The rearrangement uses TRBV19 and TRBJ1-1; no definite D call. V gave up 5 bases and J gave up 4 bases, with 11 bases separating them. The CDR3 covers 13 residues. Per the germline V gene, CDR1 is LNHDA and CDR2 is SQIVND (reference sequence). CDR3 sequence (DNA): TGTGCCAGTAGTGTGGGTATAAGCACTGAAGCTTTCTTT. Protein product: CASSVGISTEAFF.

This clonotype was detected ten times or more. The CDR3 DNA is TGTGCCAGTAGTATCTCTGTAACCTACGAGCAGTACTTC. Protein product: CASSISVTYEQYF. This chain uses TRBV19 with TRBJ2-7; unclear D gene. Germline V CDR1 and CDR2: LNHDA, SQIVND (reference sequence). Trimming pared 3 bases from V and 2 bases from J, leaving 8 bases between. CDR3 size: 13 residues.

V and J are TRBV5-1 and TRBJ2-5, with TRBD1 as a possible D gene (6 bases). The CDR3 is 15 amino acids. V was cut by 0 bases and J by 2 bases, with 11 bases left in between. CDR1 is SGHRS, CDR2 YFSETQ, per germline. CDR3 amino acids: CASSLGQDLQETQYF. CDR3 sequence (DNA): TGCGCCAGCAGCTTGGGACAGGACTTACAAGAGACCCAGTACTTC.

This clonotype has a handful of counts. V usage is TRBV6-6 and J usage is TRBJ2-7, with 8 bases matching TRBD2. The junction had 6 bases not matched to a gene; V was cut back by 6 bases and J by 5 bases. The CDR3 loop spans 13 amino acids. Germline CDR1 reads MNHNY; CDR2 reads SVGAGI (reference sequence). The CDR3 spells CASSHRGGDEQYV. CDR3 bases: TGTGCCAGCAGCCACCGGGGGGGGGACGAGCAGTACGTC.

This sequence joins TRBV15 and TRBJ2-5; 9 bases align to TRBD1. Germline CDR1 is LNHNV and CDR2 is YYDKDF (reference sequence). The CDR3 runs 17 residues. V was clipped by 3 bases and J by 4 bases; unmatched bases: 12. This chain's CDR3 is CATSSSLGTGSGETQYF. DNA for the CDR3: TGTGCCACCAGCAGTTCCCTGGGGACAGGGAGTGGAGAGACCCAGTACTTC. Complete variable domain (other parts from reference TRBV15 and TRBJ2-5): DAMVIQNPRYQVTQFGKPVTLSCSQTLNHNVMYWYQQKSSQAPKLLFHYYDKDFNNEADTPDNFQSRRPNTSFCFLDIRSPGLGDTAMYLCATSSSLGTGSGETQYFGPGTRLLVL.

This clonotype was seen many times. The V and J genes are TRBV2 and TRBJ2-1, with D tentatively TRBD1 or TRBD2 (6 bases each). Between the trimmed V and J ends, which lost 4 bases and 8 bases, there was a span of 9 bases. Germline-derived CDR1 and CDR2 are SNHLY and FYNNEI. This CDR3 is built from 12 residues. In DNA, the CDR3 is TGTGCCAGCAGTGGTCGGGGGCATGAGCAGTTCTTC. Protein sequence: CASSGRGHEQFF.

This clonotype was recorded at least ten times. J is TRBJ2-3 and V is TRBV5-6, with a possible D match to TRBD2 (5 bases). The germline gives CDR1 SGHDT, CDR2 YYEEEE. The V gene lost 4 bases and the J gene lost 2 bases, with 14 bases spanning the gap. This CDR3 is 15 amino acids long. The CDR3, as DNA: TGTGCCAGCAGCCAAAACCCTAGCACCACAGATACGCAGTATTTT. Protein product: CASSQNPSTTDTQYF.

This clonotype showed up just once. A junction boundary mismatches the germline segment, possibly from a read error. The V and J genes are TRBV7-2 and TRBJ2-3; D might be TRBD1 (6 bases). The CDR3 has 12 residues. The germline V gene has CDR1 SGHTA and CDR2 FQGNSA. CDR3 in amino acids: CDSRGCVDTQYF. The CDR3 DNA follows: TGTGACAGCAGGGGCTGCGTAGATACGCAGTATTTT.

In its sample, this clonotype was seen many times. The V gene is TRBV28, the J gene TRBJ1-5; 7 bases are shared with TRBD1. CDR3 length equals 14 residues. Per germline, CDR1 MDHEN and CDR2 SYDVKM. The V gene end was trimmed by 11 bases and the J gene end by 6 bases; junction bases not matched to a gene: 13. In DNA form, the CDR3 reads TGTGCCGGCACCTACAGGGGATTAGGTCAGCCCCAGCATTTT. Translation: CAGTYRGLGQPQHF. Filled out from reference TRBV28 and TRBJ1-5, the complete variable domain reads DVKVTQSSRYLVKRTGEKVFLECVQDMDHENMFWYRQDPGLGLRLIYFSYDVKMKEKGDIPEGYSVSREKKERFSLILESASTNQTSMYLCAGTYRGLGQPQHFGDGTRLSIL.

This clonotype was seen ten or more times. The genes are TRBV19 and TRBJ1-5; 7 nucleotides line up with TRBD1. V trimming: 7 bases; J trimming: 2 bases; junction bases outside the gene matches: 8. The CDR3 consists of 15 residues. From germline, CDR1 is LNHDA and CDR2 SQIVND (reference sequence). CDR3 bases: TGTGCCAGTAATGAGGGGGCTTTAGGCAATCAGCCCCAGCATTTT. This encodes CASNEGALGNQPQHF.

On this clonotype itself: A clone one base away is much larger, so this may be a read error. This chain links TRBV2 with TRBJ2-3; D gene unclear. This CDR3 is built from 15 residues. The germline V gene has CDR1 SNHLY and CDR2 FYNNEI. The ends were cut back, 0 bases at V and 0 bases at J, with 7 bases in the middle. The CDR3 coding sequence is TGTGCCAGCAGTGAAGCCCAACAGAGCACAGATACGCAGTATTTT. It specifies CASSEAQQSTDTQYF.

This clonotype was seen only a few times. The V and J genes are TRBV10-2 and TRBJ2-1; the match to TRBD2 covers 9 bases. CDR1 WSHSY and CDR2 SAAADI come from the germline V gene. After removal of 8 bases from V and 8 bases from J, the junction contained 4 bases not matched to a gene. The CDR3 consists of 12 residues. CDR3 nucleotide sequence: TGCGCCAGCGAGGGACTAGCCGATGAGCAGTTCTTC. This encodes CASEGLADEQFF.